The clone carrying this T cell receptor (beta chain) was picked up many times. Its antigen is not identified. This record belongs to a study of T cells in Graves' hyperthyroidism and ophthalmopathy. In the study overall: At the time of initial diagnosis and before any treatment, peripheral blood was collected.

Regions amplified from RNA transcripts were the TCR beta CDR3 regions. The study used the HTBI primer set for a first-round RT-PCR of the TCR CDR3. Each CDR3 protein gets one entry after TCRdb re-called the multiplex PCR reads with MiXCR. The sample has a few hundred thousand distinct CDR3 sequences; 15% to 19% are singletons. Study results and limitations: Model-based prediction identified ophthalmopathy a median roughly 5.9 months prior to its onset.

Lactation, pregnancy, other autoimmune disease or uncontrolled infection led to exclusion of patients. CDR1 is SGHTA, CDR2 FQGTGA, per germline. The CDR3 sequence is 16 residues long. V was cut by 1 base and J by 1 base, with 12 bases left in between. The chain employs TRBV7-3 and TRBJ2-3; D is undetermined. The TCR was taken from a woman aged 18-29 years with Graves' hyperthyroidism that later progressed to Graves' ophthalmopathy. The sequenced sample was blood. CDR3 protein: CASSLMASLGTDTQYF. CDR3 nucleotide sequence: TGTGCCAGCAGCTTAATGGCATCCCTCGGCACAGATACGCAGTATTTT.